This paragraph covers one T cell receptor beta chain sequence. Its specificity is not known. This record belongs to a study of graft-versus-host responses after intestinal transplantation. Germline lookup yields CDR1 GTSNPN and CDR2 SVGIG (reference sequence). This CDR3 has 14 residues. V lost 7 bases, J lost 8 bases, and 12 bases stayed unmatched. Repertoires were generated with immunoSEQ multiplex PCR, while TCRdb's copy carries only in-frame clones and drops some. The table shows tens of thousands of clones, with about nine tenths occurring only once. The clonotype originates from a human donor who was the organ donor for an intestinal transplant. This chain joins TRBV30 and TRBJ1-3; the match to TRBD1 covers 9 bases. This specimen was unstimulated CD4+ T cells sorted from spleen or lymph node cells, taken before transplant. The CDR3 protein is CAYSRDRVRDTIYF. Written as DNA, the CDR3 is TGTGCCTACAGTCGGGACAGGGTGCGAGACACCATATATTTT.